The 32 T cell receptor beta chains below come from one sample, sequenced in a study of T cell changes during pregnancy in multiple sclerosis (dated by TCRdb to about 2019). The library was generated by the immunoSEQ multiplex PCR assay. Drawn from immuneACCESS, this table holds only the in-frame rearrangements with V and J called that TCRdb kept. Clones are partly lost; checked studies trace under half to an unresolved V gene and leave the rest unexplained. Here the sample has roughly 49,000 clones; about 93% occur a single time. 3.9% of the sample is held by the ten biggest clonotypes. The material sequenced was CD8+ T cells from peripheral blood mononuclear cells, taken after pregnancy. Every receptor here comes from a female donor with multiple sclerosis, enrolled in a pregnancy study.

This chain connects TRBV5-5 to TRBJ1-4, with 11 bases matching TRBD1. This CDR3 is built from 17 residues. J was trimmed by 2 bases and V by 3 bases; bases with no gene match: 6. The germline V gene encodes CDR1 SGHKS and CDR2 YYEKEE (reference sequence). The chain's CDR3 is CASSSGTGGETNEKLFF. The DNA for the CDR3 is TGTGCCAGCAGCTCCGGGACAGGGGGTGAGACTAATGAAAAACTGTTTTTT.

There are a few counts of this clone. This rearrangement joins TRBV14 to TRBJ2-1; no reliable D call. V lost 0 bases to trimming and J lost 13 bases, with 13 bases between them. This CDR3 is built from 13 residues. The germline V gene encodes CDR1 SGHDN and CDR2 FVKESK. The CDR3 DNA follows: TGTGCCAGCAGCCAAGATATTAATCTAGTACAGTTCTTC. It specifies CASSQDINLVQFF.

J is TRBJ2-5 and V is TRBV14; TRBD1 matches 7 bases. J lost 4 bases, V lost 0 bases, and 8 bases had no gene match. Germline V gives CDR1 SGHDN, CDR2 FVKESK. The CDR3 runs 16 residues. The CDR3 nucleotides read TGTGCCAGCAGCCAAGATCTGAGGGGGCCGGTAGAGACCCAGTACTTC. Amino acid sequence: CASSQDLRGPVETQYF.

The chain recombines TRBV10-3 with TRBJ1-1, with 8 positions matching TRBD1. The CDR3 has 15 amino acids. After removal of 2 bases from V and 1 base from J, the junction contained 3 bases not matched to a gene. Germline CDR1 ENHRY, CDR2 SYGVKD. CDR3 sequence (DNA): TGTGCCATCAGTGAGACCCAGGGGGCGAACACTGAAGCTTTCTTT. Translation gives CAISETQGANTEAFF.

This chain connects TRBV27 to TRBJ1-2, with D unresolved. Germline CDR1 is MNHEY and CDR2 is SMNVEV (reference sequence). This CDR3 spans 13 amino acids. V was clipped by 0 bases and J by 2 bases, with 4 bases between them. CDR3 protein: CASSLSRNYGYTF. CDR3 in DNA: TGTGCCAGCAGTTTATCGCGAAACTATGGCTACACCTTC.

The DNA of the CDR3 is TGTGCCAGCATGGGGGGGGACTCCTACAATGAGCAGTTCTTC. Translated, it gives CASMGGDSYNEQFF. The chain links TRBV27 to TRBJ2-1; 7 nucleotides align to TRBD2. The CDR3 is made up of 14 amino acids. CDR1 and CDR2 (germline): MNHEY, SMNVEV (reference sequence). Trimming cost V 7 bases and J 0 bases; bases outside gene matches: 3.

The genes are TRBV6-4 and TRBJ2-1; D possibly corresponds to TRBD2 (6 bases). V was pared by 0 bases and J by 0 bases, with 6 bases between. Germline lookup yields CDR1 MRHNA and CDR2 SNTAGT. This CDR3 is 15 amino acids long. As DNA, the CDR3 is TGTGCCAGCAGTGACTCTAGCGGCTCCTACAATGAGCAGTTCTTC. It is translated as CASSDSSGSYNEQFF.

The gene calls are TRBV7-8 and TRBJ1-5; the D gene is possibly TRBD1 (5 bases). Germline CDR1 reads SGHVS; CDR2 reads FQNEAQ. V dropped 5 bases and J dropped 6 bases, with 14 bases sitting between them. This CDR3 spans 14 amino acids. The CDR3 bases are TGTGCCAGCAGCCCCCAGCAGGGAGGTCAGCCCCAGCATTTT. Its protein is CASSPQQGGQPQHF. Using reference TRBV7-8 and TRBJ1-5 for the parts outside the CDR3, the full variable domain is GAGVSQSPRYKVAKRGQDVALRCDPISGHVSLFWYQQALGQGPEFLTYFQNEAQLDKSGLPSDRFFAERPEGSVSTLKIQRTQQEDSAVYLCASSPQQGGQPQHFGDGTRLSIL.

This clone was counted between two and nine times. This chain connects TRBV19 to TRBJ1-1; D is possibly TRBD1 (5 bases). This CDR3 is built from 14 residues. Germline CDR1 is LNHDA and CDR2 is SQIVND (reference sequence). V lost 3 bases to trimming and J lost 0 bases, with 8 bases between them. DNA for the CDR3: TGTGCCAGTAGTATGACAGATTTGAACACTGAAGCTTTCTTT. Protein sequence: CASSMTDLNTEAFF.

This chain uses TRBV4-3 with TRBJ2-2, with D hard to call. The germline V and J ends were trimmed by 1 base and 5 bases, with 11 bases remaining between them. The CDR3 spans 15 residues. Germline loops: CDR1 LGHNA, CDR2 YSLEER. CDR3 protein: CASSQGVEWTGELFF. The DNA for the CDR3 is TGCGCCAGCAGCCAAGGAGTCGAGTGGACCGGGGAGCTGTTTTTT.

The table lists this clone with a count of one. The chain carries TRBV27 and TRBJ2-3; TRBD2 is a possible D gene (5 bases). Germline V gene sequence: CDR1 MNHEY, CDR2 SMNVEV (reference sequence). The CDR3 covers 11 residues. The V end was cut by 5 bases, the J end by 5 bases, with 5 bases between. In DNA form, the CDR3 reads TGTGCCAGCAGTCGGGGAGATACGCAGTATTTT. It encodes CASSRGDTQYF.

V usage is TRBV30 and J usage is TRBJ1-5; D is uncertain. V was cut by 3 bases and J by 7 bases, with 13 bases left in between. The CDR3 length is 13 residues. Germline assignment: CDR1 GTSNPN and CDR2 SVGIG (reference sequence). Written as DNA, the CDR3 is TGTGCCTGGAGCCCTGGAGGCAGCCAGCCCCAGCATTTT. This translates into CAWSPGGSQPQHF.

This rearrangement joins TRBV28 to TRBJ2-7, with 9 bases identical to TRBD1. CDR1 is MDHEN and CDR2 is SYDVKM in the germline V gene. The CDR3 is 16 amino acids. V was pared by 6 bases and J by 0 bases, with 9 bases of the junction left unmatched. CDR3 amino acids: CASSPTGQGTSYEQYF. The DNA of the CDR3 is TGTGCCAGCAGCCCTACCGGACAGGGGACCTCCTACGAGCAGTACTTC.

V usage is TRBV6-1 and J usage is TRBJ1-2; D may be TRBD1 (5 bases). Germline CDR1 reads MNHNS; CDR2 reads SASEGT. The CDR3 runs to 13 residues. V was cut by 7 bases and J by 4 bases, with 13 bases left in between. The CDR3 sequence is CASNPGTIYGYTF. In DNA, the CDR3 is TGTGCCAGCAATCCCGGGACTATCTATGGCTACACCTTC.

The CDR3 DNA reads TGCGCCAGCAGTCCCGGGACAGGGATTTACGAGCAGTACTTC. Translated, it gives CASSPGTGIYEQYF. The V and J genes are TRBV5-1 and TRBJ2-7, with TRBD1 matching 9 bases. Germline V CDR1 and CDR2: SGHRS, YFSETQ. V shed 5 bases, J shed 4 bases, and the junction held 7 bases outside the gene matches. The length of the CDR3 is 14 residues.

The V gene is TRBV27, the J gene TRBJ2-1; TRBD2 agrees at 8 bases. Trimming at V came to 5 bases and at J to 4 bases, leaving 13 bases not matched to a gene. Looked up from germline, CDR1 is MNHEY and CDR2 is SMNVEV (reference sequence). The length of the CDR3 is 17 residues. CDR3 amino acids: CASSPPPIAGFYNEQFF. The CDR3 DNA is TGTGCCAGCAGTCCCCCCCCTATAGCGGGGTTTTACAATGAGCAGTTCTTC.

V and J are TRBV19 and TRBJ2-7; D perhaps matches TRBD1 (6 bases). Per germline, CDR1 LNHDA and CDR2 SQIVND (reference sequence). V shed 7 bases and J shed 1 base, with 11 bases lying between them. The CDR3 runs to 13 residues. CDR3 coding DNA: TGTGCCAGTAACCACCAGGGGTCCTACGAGCAGTACTTC. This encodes CASNHQGSYEQYF.

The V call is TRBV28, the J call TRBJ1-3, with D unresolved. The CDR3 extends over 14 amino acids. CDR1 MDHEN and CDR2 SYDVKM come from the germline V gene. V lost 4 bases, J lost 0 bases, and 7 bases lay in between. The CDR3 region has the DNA TGTGCCAGCAGTTATGGAGTCTCTGGAAACACCATATATTTT. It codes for CASSYGVSGNTIYF.

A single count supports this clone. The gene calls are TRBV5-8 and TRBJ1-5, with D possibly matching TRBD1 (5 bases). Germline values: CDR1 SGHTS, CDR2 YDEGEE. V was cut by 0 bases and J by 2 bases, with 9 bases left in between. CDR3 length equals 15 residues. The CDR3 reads CASSLEGSGNQPQHF. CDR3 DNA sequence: TGTGCCAGCAGCTTGGAGGGGTCGGGCAATCAGCCCCAGCATTTT.

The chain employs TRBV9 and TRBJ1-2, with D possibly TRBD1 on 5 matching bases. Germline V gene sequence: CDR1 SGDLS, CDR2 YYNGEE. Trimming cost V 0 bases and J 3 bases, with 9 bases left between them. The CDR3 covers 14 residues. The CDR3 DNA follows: TGTGCCAGCAGCGTAGGGGGCGGAGACTATGGCTACACCTTC. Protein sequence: CASSVGGGDYGYTF.

CDR3 in amino acids: CASSLETGTGYNEQFF. For the CDR3, the DNA is TGTGCCAGCAGCTTGGAGACGGGGACAGGTTACAATGAGCAGTTCTTC. This sequence joins TRBV5-5 and TRBJ2-1; 8 bases map to TRBD1. CDR3 length equals 16 residues. Trimming cost V 0 bases and J 4 bases; bases outside gene matches: 6. Germline CDR1 is SGHKS and CDR2 is YYEKEE (reference sequence).

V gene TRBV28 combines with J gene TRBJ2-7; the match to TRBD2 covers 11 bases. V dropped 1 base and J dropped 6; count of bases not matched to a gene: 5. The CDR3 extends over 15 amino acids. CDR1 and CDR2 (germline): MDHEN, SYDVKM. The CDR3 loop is CASSLYRGTSGEQYF. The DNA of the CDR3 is TGTGCCAGCAGTTTATACAGGGGGACTAGCGGCGAGCAGTACTTC.

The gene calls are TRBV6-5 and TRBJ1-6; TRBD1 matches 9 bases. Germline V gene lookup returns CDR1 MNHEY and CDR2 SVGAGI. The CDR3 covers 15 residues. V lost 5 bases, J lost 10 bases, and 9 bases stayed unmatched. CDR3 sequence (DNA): TGTGCCAGCAGTGTTTCCGGGACAGGGAAATCACCCCTCCACTTT. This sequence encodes CASSVSGTGKSPLHF.

This chain's CDR3 is CASSLLGLPHEQYF. In nucleotides, the CDR3 is TGTGCCAGCAGTTTATTGGGGCTGCCCCACGAGCAGTACTTC. The rearrangement joins TRBV27 to TRBJ2-7; the D gene is possibly TRBD1 (5 bases). Germline V lookup: CDR1 MNHEY, CDR2 SMNVEV (reference sequence). This CDR3 has 14 residues. Trimming took 1 base from V and 5 from J, leaving 12 bases between them.

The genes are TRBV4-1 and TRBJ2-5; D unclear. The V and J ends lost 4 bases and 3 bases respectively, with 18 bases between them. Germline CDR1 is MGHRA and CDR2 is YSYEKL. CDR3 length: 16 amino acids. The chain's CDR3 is CASSPVVGWFEETQYF. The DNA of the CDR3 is TGCGCCAGCAGCCCTGTAGTGGGCTGGTTCGAAGAGACCCAGTACTTC.

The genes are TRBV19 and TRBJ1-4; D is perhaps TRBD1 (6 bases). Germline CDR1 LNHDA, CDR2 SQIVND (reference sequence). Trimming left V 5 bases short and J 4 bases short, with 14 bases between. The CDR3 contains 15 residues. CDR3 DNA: TGTGCCAGTAGTTTTCGACAGGCCGGTAATGAAAAACTGTTTTTT. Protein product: CASSFRQAGNEKLFF. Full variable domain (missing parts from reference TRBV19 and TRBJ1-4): DGGITQSPKYLFRKEGQNVTLSCEQNLNHDAMYWYRQDPGQGLRLIYYSQIVNDFQKGDIAEGYSVSREKKESFPLTVTSAQKNPTAFYLCASSFRQAGNEKLFFGSGTQLSVL.

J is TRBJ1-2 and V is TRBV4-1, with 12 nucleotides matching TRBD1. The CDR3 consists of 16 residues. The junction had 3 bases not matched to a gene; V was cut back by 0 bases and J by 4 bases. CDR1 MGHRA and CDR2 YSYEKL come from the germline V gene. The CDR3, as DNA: TGCGCCAGCAGCCAAGATCGGGACAGGGGGCTCTATGGCTACACCTTC. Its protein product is CASSQDRDRGLYGYTF.

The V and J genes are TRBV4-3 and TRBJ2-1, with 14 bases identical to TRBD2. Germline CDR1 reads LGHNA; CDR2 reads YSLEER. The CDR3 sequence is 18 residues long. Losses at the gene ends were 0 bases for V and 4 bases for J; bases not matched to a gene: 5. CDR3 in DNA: TGCGCCAGCAGCCAAGAAGCGACTAGCGGGGGGGTATACAATGAGCAGTTCTTC. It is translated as CASSQEATSGGVYNEQFF.

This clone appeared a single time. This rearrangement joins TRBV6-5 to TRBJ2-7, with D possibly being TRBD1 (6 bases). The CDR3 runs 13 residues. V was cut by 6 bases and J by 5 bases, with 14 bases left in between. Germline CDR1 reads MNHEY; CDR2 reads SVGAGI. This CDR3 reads CASSLGQTDEQYF. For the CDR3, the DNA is TGTGCCAGCAGCCTAGGACAGACGGACGAGCAGTACTTC.

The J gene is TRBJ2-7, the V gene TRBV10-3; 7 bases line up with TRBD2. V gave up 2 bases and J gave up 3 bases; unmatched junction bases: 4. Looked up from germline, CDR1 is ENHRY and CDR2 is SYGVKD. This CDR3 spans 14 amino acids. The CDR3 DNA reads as TGTGCCATCAGTGAGCCGCTAGCGGACTACGAGCAGTACTTC. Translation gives CAISEPLADYEQYF.

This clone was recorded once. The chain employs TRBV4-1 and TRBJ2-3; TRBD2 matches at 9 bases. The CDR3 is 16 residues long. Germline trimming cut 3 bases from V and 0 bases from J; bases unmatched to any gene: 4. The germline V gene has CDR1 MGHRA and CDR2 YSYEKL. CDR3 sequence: CASSHPREGSTDTQYF. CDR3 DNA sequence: TGCGCCAGCAGCCACCCGCGGGAGGGAAGCACAGATACGCAGTATTTT.

Here the CDR3 reads CASSGLRQGVNGYTF. In DNA, the CDR3 is TGTGCCAGCAGTGGATTACGACAGGGGGTGAATGGCTACACCTTC. The chain links TRBV25-1 to TRBJ1-2; 9 nucleotides align to TRBD1. After removal of 4 bases from V and 6 bases from J, the junction contained 9 bases not matched to a gene. The CDR3 has 15 amino acids. CDR1 and CDR2 (germline): MGHDK, SYGVNS.